These T cell receptor beta chains were read from a single sample in a study of cytomegalovirus exposure and HLA in healthy donors. Sequencing used immunoSEQ multiplex PCR; TCRdb keeps in-frame clones, though not all of them. The sample records more than 150,000 clones, 75% to 90% being singletons. Specimen: PBMCs. Every receptor here comes from a boy aged 10-17 years in good health and CMV-seronegative. Both conserved end residues are part of each CDR3. Fields, in order: clone size, V gene, J gene, D gene, CDR3 DNA, CDR3 protein. The D gene is left open where the match is weak. Part of the rows lack a size; the others show once, few, many or a class for expanded clones.

clone size: once
V gene: TRBV7-9
J gene: TRBJ1-2
D gene: NA
CDR3 DNA: TGTGCCAGCAGCCACGGGGGAACGGATTCCGCTTATGGCTACACCTTC
CDR3 protein: CASSHGGTDSAYGYTF

clone size: NA
V gene: TRBV7-9
J gene: TRBJ2-3
D gene: NA
CDR3 DNA: TGTGCCAGCAGCTTAGGTATAGTAACAGATACGCAGTATTTT
CDR3 protein: CASSLGIVTDTQYF

clone size: NA
V gene: TRBV9
J gene: TRBJ2-3
D gene: TRBD2
CDR3 DNA: TGTGCCAGCAGCCTCGCACTAGCGGGGACCACAGATACGCAGTATTTT
CDR3 protein: CASSLALAGTTDTQYF

clone size: once
V gene: TRBV18
J gene: TRBJ1-1
D gene: NA
CDR3 DNA: TGTGCCAGCTCACCATCAGGGTCTGGCACTGAAGCTTTCTTT
CDR3 protein: CASSPSGSGTEAFF

clone size: NA
V gene: TRBV5-6
J gene: TRBJ1-4
D gene: NA
CDR3 DNA: TGTGCCAGCAGCTTGCGGCAGGGCAGGGAAAAACTGTTTTTT
CDR3 protein: CASSLRQGREKLFF

clone size: few
V gene: TRBV29-1
J gene: TRBJ2-3
D gene: TRBD1
CDR3 DNA: TGCAGCGTGCCGGGACAGGGGGGAACAGATACGCAGTATTTT
CDR3 protein: CSVPGQGGTDTQYF

clone size: NA
V gene: TRBV7-9
J gene: TRBJ2-5
D gene: NA
CDR3 DNA: TGTGCCAGCAGCTTCTCCCCGGAGACCCAGTACTTC
CDR3 protein: CASSFSPETQYF

clone size: NA
V gene: TRBV14
J gene: TRBJ2-5
D gene: TRBD2
CDR3 DNA: TGTGCCAGCAGCCGAAGAGGAGGCGGGAGCAGATTAGAGACCCAGTACTTC
CDR3 protein: CASSRRGGGSRLETQYF

clone size: NA
V gene: TRBV5-1
J gene: TRBJ2-3
D gene: TRBD2
CDR3 DNA: TGCGCCAGCAGCCCGGGACTAGCGGGGGGCACCACAGATACGCAGTATTTT
CDR3 protein: CASSPGLAGGTTDTQYF

clone size: NA
V gene: TRBV7-9
J gene: TRBJ2-1
D gene: TRBD2
CDR3 DNA: TGTGCCAGCAGCTTTTCTAGCGGAGGCCTAAATGAGCAGTTCTTC
CDR3 protein: CASSFSSGGLNEQFF

clone size: NA
V gene: TRBV18
J gene: TRBJ1-2
D gene: NA
CDR3 DNA: TGTGCCAGCTCACCGCCCGGGACACTTATTAACTATGGCTACACCTTC
CDR3 protein: CASSPPGTLINYGYTF

clone size: NA
V gene: TRBV6-1
J gene: TRBJ2-1
D gene: TRBD2
CDR3 DNA: TGTGCCAGCAGTGGAGGGACTAGCGGGCAGGAGCAGTTCTTC
CDR3 protein: CASSGGTSGQEQFF

clone size: NA
V gene: TRBV6-5
J gene: TRBJ2-7
D gene: NA
CDR3 DNA: TGTGCCAGCAGTTACTCGAGAGGAGGGATCTCCTACGAGCAGTACTTC
CDR3 protein: CASSYSRGGISYEQYF

clone size: NA
V gene: TRBV9
J gene: TRBJ2-7
D gene: TRBD1
CDR3 DNA: TGTGCCAGCAGCGCATCACAGGGGCCATCCTACGAGCAGTACTTC
CDR3 protein: CASSASQGPSYEQYF

clone size: NA
V gene: TRBV30
J gene: TRBJ2-3
D gene: TRBD2
CDR3 DNA: TGTGCCTGGAGGGGCGCGGGAGCGGTAGATACGCAGTATTTT
CDR3 protein: CAWRGAGAVDTQYF

clone size: NA
V gene: TRBV5-6
J gene: TRBJ1-1
D gene: NA
CDR3 DNA: TGTGCCAGCAGCTTGGCCCTGGGGGCGGCGCTGACTGAAGCTTTCTTT
CDR3 protein: CASSLALGAALTEAFF

clone size: NA
V gene: TRBV7-2
J gene: TRBJ2-5
D gene: TRBD1
CDR3 DNA: TGTGCCAGCAGCTTATTGACAGGGTCAGAGACCCAGTACTTC
CDR3 protein: CASSLLTGSETQYF

clone size: NA
V gene: TRBV23-1
J gene: TRBJ2-5
D gene: NA
CDR3 DNA: TGCGCCAGCAGCCCCCCTATGGTACGTTCGGGGACCCAGTACTTC
CDR3 protein: CASSPPMVRSGTQYF

clone size: NA
V gene: TRBV5-1
J gene: TRBJ1-1
D gene: NA
CDR3 DNA: TGCGCCAGCAGCGAGGGGGGGCCGGTGACTGAAGCTTTCTTT
CDR3 protein: CASSEGGPVTEAFF

clone size: NA
V gene: TRBV6-1
J gene: TRBJ1-2
D gene: NA
CDR3 DNA: TGTGCCCACGAACCGGGGTTACAATTCTATGGCTACACCTTC
CDR3 protein: CAHEPGLQFYGYTF

clone size: NA
V gene: TRBV19
J gene: TRBJ2-1
D gene: TRBD2
CDR3 DNA: TGTGCCAGTAGTATGACGGCGGCTAGCGGGAGTATCTATGAGCAGTTCTTC
CDR3 protein: CASSMTAASGSIYEQFF

clone size: NA
V gene: TRBV29-1
J gene: TRBJ2-3
D gene: NA
CDR3 DNA: TGCAGCGTTGAAGGCGGCAGGGGACGATTGGATACGCAGTATTTT
CDR3 protein: CSVEGGRGRLDTQYF

clone size: NA
V gene: TRBV29-1
J gene: TRBJ2-1
D gene: NA
CDR3 DNA: TGCAGCGTTGAAGATCGGGGGGCGTCCTACAATGAGCAGTTCTTC
CDR3 protein: CSVEDRGASYNEQFF

clone size: NA
V gene: TRBV5-1
J gene: TRBJ1-1
D gene: TRBD1
CDR3 DNA: TGCGCCAGCAAACCGGGGACAGTAGTTAACACTGAAGCTTTCTTT
CDR3 protein: CASKPGTVVNTEAFF

clone size: NA
V gene: TRBV11-2
J gene: TRBJ2-7
D gene: NA
CDR3 DNA: TGTGCCAGCAGCTTGATGGTAGAGACTACCGAGTACTTC
CDR3 protein: CASSLMVETTEYF

clone size: few
V gene: TRBV18
J gene: TRBJ2-3
D gene: NA
CDR3 DNA: TGTGCCAGCTCACCACCGGGTCAGGGCCGGACAGATACGCAGTATTTT
CDR3 protein: CASSPPGQGRTDTQYF

clone size: NA
V gene: TRBV6-1
J gene: TRBJ2-7
D gene: TRBD1
CDR3 DNA: TGTGCCAGCAGTGAGGGGACCGGGACAGGGGTCTACGAGCAGTACTTC
CDR3 protein: CASSEGTGTGVYEQYF

clone size: once
V gene: TRBV27
J gene: TRBJ1-2
D gene: NA
CDR3 DNA: TGTGCCAGCAGTGGGGGGGAGGTCTATGGCTACACCTTC
CDR3 protein: CASSGGEVYGYTF

clone size: NA
V gene: TRBV7-9
J gene: TRBJ2-7
D gene: TRBD2
CDR3 DNA: TGTGCCAGCAGCTTAGAAACTAGCGGGAGATTTTACGAGCAGTACTTC
CDR3 protein: CASSLETSGRFYEQYF

clone size: NA
V gene: TRBV30
J gene: TRBJ2-7
D gene: NA
CDR3 DNA: TGTGCCTGGAGTCCCGGGACTGCCGAGCAGTACTTC
CDR3 protein: CAWSPGTAEQYF

clone size: NA
V gene: TRBV5-8
J gene: TRBJ2-7
D gene: NA
CDR3 DNA: TGTGCCAGCAGCTTGTTTTCCCCAGGGTTTGACGAGCAGTACTTC
CDR3 protein: CASSLFSPGFDEQYF

clone size: NA
V gene: TRBV30
J gene: TRBJ2-2
D gene: NA
CDR3 DNA: TGTGCCTGGGGGTTACGCCGGAGCAGCGGGGAGCTGTTTTTT
CDR3 protein: CAWGLRRSSGELFF

clone size: NA
V gene: TRBV30
J gene: TRBJ2-1
D gene: NA
CDR3 DNA: TGTGCCTGGACCAGGGGGGCTTCCTACAATGAGCAGTTCTTC
CDR3 protein: CAWTRGASYNEQFF

clone size: NA
V gene: TRBV5-1
J gene: TRBJ1-2
D gene: TRBD1
CDR3 DNA: TGCGCCAGCAGCTGGACAGGGGGCGATAATGGCTACACCTTC
CDR3 protein: CASSWTGGDNGYTF

clone size: NA
V gene: TRBV25-1
J gene: TRBJ1-1
D gene: NA
CDR3 DNA: TGTGCCAGCAGTCCCAGTGGGGCATGGAACACTGAAGCTTTCTTT
CDR3 protein: CASSPSGAWNTEAFF

clone size: NA
V gene: TRBV7-9
J gene: TRBJ2-7
D gene: NA
CDR3 DNA: TGTGCCAGCAGTCCTCATAGCGCGCAGCAGTACTTC
CDR3 protein: CASSPHSAQQYF

clone size: NA
V gene: TRBV4-2
J gene: TRBJ2-2
D gene: NA
CDR3 DNA: TGTGCCAGCAGCCAAGATCGGTGGTCCGGGGAGCTGTTTTTT
CDR3 protein: CASSQDRWSGELFF

clone size: NA
V gene: TRBV2
J gene: TRBJ2-2
D gene: NA
CDR3 DNA: TGTGCCAGCACCCCCGGGTCAACGAAAGGGGCCGGGGAGCTGTTTTTT
CDR3 protein: CASTPGSTKGAGELFF

clone size: NA
V gene: TRBV30
J gene: TRBJ1-4
D gene: NA
CDR3 DNA: TGTGCCTGGAGTGTCTCTCGTGGTGGGGGCTTGTTTTTT
CDR3 protein: CAWSVSRGGGLFF

clone size: NA
V gene: TRBV6-5
J gene: TRBJ1-2
D gene: NA
CDR3 DNA: TGTGCCAGCAGTACCGGGATACCATATGGCTACACCTTC
CDR3 protein: CASSTGIPYGYTF

clone size: NA
V gene: TRBV4-2
J gene: TRBJ1-1
D gene: TRBD1
CDR3 DNA: TGTGCCAGCAGCCATATACCAGGGGGAGATGCGAACACTGAAGCTTTCTTT
CDR3 protein: CASSHIPGGDANTEAFF

clone size: NA
V gene: TRBV30
J gene: TRBJ2-1
D gene: TRBD1
CDR3 DNA: TGTGCCTGGAGTAAGGGACAGGGGGTCGATGAGCAGTTCTTC
CDR3 protein: CAWSKGQGVDEQFF

clone size: NA
V gene: TRBV4-1
J gene: TRBJ2-2
D gene: TRBD2
CDR3 DNA: TGCGCCAGCAGCCGCCTCAGACTAGCGGGGGGGGCAAAGGGCACCGGGGAGCTGTTTTTT
CDR3 protein: CASSRLRLAGGAKGTGELFF

clone size: NA
V gene: TRBV7-3
J gene: TRBJ2-1
D gene: TRBD1
CDR3 DNA: TGTGCCAGCAGCTTAACGACAGGGGGGAATGAGCAGTTCTTC
CDR3 protein: CASSLTTGGNEQFF

clone size: once
V gene: TRBV19
J gene: TRBJ1-1
D gene: TRBD1
CDR3 DNA: TGTGCCAGTAGTCTTCAGACAGGGGACACTGAAGCTTTCTTT
CDR3 protein: CASSLQTGDTEAFF

clone size: NA
V gene: TRBV6-5
J gene: TRBJ1-1
D gene: NA
CDR3 DNA: TGTGCCAGCAGTTATGGACAGCCAAACACTGAGGCTTTCTTT
CDR3 protein: CASSYGQPNTEAFF

clone size: NA
V gene: TRBV7-9
J gene: TRBJ1-4
D gene: NA
CDR3 DNA: TGTGCCAGCAGCTTAACCGGGGGTAATGATGAAAAACTGTTTTTT
CDR3 protein: CASSLTGGNDEKLFF

clone size: NA
V gene: TRBV19
J gene: TRBJ1-5
D gene: NA
CDR3 DNA: TGTGCCAGTAGTATGTTGGCAGTGGGGCGCGGTCAGCCCCAGCATTTT
CDR3 protein: CASSMLAVGRGQPQHF

clone size: NA
V gene: TRBV15
J gene: TRBJ1-1
D gene: NA
CDR3 DNA: TGTGCCACCAGCAGAGATCGGGGGGCGCGCACTGAAGCTTTCTTT
CDR3 protein: CATSRDRGARTEAFF

clone size: NA
V gene: TRBV30
J gene: TRBJ2-5
D gene: NA
CDR3 DNA: TGTGCCTGGAGCGAGGCAGAGACCCAGTACTTC
CDR3 protein: CAWSEAETQYF

clone size: NA
V gene: TRBV6-4
J gene: TRBJ2-1
D gene: NA
CDR3 DNA: TGTGCCAGCCGGCGGGCAAATGAGCAGTTCTTC
CDR3 protein: CASRRANEQFF

clone size: NA
V gene: TRBV7-7
J gene: TRBJ2-5
D gene: TRBD2
CDR3 DNA: TGTGCTAGCAGCCAGGGACTAGCGGGGGGGTCAGGAGAGACCCAGTACTTC
CDR3 protein: CASSQGLAGGSGETQYF

clone size: NA
V gene: TRBV4-2
J gene: TRBJ2-7
D gene: TRBD1
CDR3 DNA: TGTGCCAGCAGCCAGGGGGAACAGGGGTACGAGCAGTACTTC
CDR3 protein: CASSQGEQGYEQYF

clone size: NA
V gene: TRBV12-5
J gene: TRBJ2-4
D gene: TRBD1
CDR3 DNA: TGTGCTAGTGGATATAGACAGGGGGCGAGCAAAAACATTCAGTACTTC
CDR3 protein: CASGYRQGASKNIQYF

clone size: few
V gene: TRBV9
J gene: TRBJ2-1
D gene: TRBD1
CDR3 DNA: TGTGCCAGCAGCGCGGGGACAGGGGGTATCAATGAGCAGTTCTTC
CDR3 protein: CASSAGTGGINEQFF

clone size: NA
V gene: TRBV11-2
J gene: TRBJ1-3
D gene: NA
CDR3 DNA: TGTGCCAGCAGCCCCCGCGGAGGAGGCTCTGGAAACACCATATATTTT
CDR3 protein: CASSPRGGGSGNTIYF

clone size: NA
V gene: TRBV5-6
J gene: TRBJ2-1
D gene: TRBD2
CDR3 DNA: TGTGCCAGCAGCCCAGCGGGACTTAGTAACAATGAGCAGTTCTTC
CDR3 protein: CASSPAGLSNNEQFF